The 4 T cell receptor beta chains presented below share a single source sample, sequenced in a study of early T cells in non-severe SARS-CoV-2 infection. TCRdb passed the 5' RACE reads through MiXCR, listing each CDR3 protein once. The sample contains about 80,000 distinct CDR3 sequences, 12% of which appear only once. Sequenced sample: whole blood. These receptors were collected from an adult who was a healthcare worker with PCR-confirmed SARS-CoV-2 infection or an uninfected control (not recorded which).

This clonotype was seen a few times. This rearrangement joins TRBV7-9 to TRBJ1-5; no reliable D call. The germline V and J ends were trimmed by 4 bases and 4 bases, with 14 bases remaining between them. The germline V gene encodes CDR1 SEHNR and CDR2 FQNEAQ (reference sequence). The CDR3 covers 15 residues. The CDR3 DNA reads TGTGCCAGCAGCTCCGGAGTGGGAGTAAATCAGCCCCAGCATTTT. Protein: CASSSGVGVNQPQHF.

This clonotype was seen more than once but under ten times. The chain has TRBV6-6 and TRBJ2-3, with D unresolved. Trimming removed 2 bases at V and 2 bases at J, with 11 bases between. The CDR3 is 15 amino acids. Germline V CDR1 and CDR2: MNHNY, SVGAGI (reference sequence). CDR3 nucleotides: TGTGCCAGCAGTTACCTCGGTACTAACACAGATACGCAGTATTTT. Protein product: CASSYLGTNTDTQYF.

The rearrangement joins TRBV5-1 to TRBJ2-3; D remains unclear. Germline-derived CDR1 and CDR2 are SGHRS and YFSETQ. CDR3 size: 12 residues. V was cut by 4 bases and J by 6 bases, with 9 bases left in between. The CDR3 region has the DNA TGCGCCAGCAGCCTTCAAGTGGATACGCAGTATTTT. As protein: CASSLQVDTQYF.

V and J are TRBV20-1 and TRBJ1-1; maybe TRBD1 (6 bases). Germline V gives CDR1 DFQATT, CDR2 SNEGSKA (reference sequence). The CDR3 consists of 13 residues. V gave up 8 bases and J gave up 0 bases, with 13 bases separating them. DNA of the CDR3: TGCAGTTCCCGGACAGCGGTGAACACTGAAGCTTTCTTT. This translates into CSSRTAVNTEAFF.